One and the same sample provided the 19 T cell receptor beta chains below, sequenced in a study of blood T cell repertoires in COVID-19. Only in-frame clones appear in the TCRdb table, and some are missing; sequencing was by immunoSEQ multiplex PCR. The sample has 200,000 or so clones; 80% to 90% are singletons. The specimen sequenced was peripheral blood. These TCRs come from a man aged 55 to 70 with acute or convalescent COVID-19.

The chain is built from TRBV7-9 and TRBJ2-5; TRBD1 is a possible D gene (6 bases). Trimming left V 5 bases short and J 5 bases short, with 18 bases between. Germline V gene lookup returns CDR1 SEHNR and CDR2 FQNEAQ (reference sequence). This CDR3 comprises 15 residues. CDR3 protein: CASSGRTVYGETQYF. The DNA for the CDR3 is TGTGCCAGCAGCGGGCGGACAGTGTATGGGGAGACCCAGTACTTC.

This chain joins TRBV5-4 and TRBJ2-3, with 13 bases that match TRBD2. V shed 4 bases, J shed 4 bases, and the junction held 6 bases outside the gene matches. This CDR3 has 16 residues. From germline, CDR1 is SGHNT and CDR2 YYREEE (reference sequence). CDR3 sequence: CASSLGTSGTADTQYF. In nucleotides, the CDR3 is TGTGCCAGCAGCCTTGGGACTAGCGGGACTGCAGATACGCAGTATTTT.

J is TRBJ2-7 and V is TRBV5-8, with TRBD2 identical over 16 bases. The CDR3 is made up of 16 amino acids. The germline gives CDR1 SGHTS, CDR2 YDEGEE. Germline trimming cut 4 bases from V and 3 bases from J; bases unmatched to any gene: 4. The CDR3 loop is CASSIGTSGRDYEQYF. The CDR3 DNA follows: TGTGCCAGCAGCATCGGGACTAGCGGGAGGGACTACGAGCAGTACTTC. Using reference TRBV5-8 and TRBJ2-7 for the parts outside the CDR3, the full variable domain is EAGVTQSPTHLIKTRGQQATLRCSPISGHTSVYWYQQALGLGLQFLLWYDEGEERNRGNFPPRFSGRQFPNYSSELNVNALELEDSALYLCASSIGTSGRDYEQYFGPGTRLTVT.

The chain links TRBV28 to TRBJ2-5; TRBD2 agrees at 8 bases. CDR1 MDHEN and CDR2 SYDVKM come from the germline V gene. Trimming cost V 3 bases and J 5 bases; bases outside gene matches: 8. The CDR3 has 15 residues. CDR3 sequence (DNA): TGTGCCAGCAGTTTTCCTACGACTAGCGAGGAGACCCAGTACTTC. Translation: CASSFPTTSEETQYF.

The V call is TRBV28, the J call TRBJ1-6; D call uncertain. The CDR3 loop spans 12 amino acids. Trimming removed 2 bases from V and 12 bases from J, with 8 bases in between. Germline-derived CDR1 and CDR2 are MDHEN and SYDVKM. The DNA for the CDR3 is TGTGCCAGCAGTTTAAACAACCGACCCCTCCACTTT. Translated: CASSLNNRPLHF.

This clone has a handful of counts. V is TRBV7-2 and J is TRBJ1-3, with 7 bases lining up with TRBD1. The CDR3 runs 15 residues. Losses at the gene ends were 5 bases for V and 8 bases for J; bases not matched to a gene: 12. Germline-derived CDR1 and CDR2 are SGHTA and FQGNSA. Written as DNA, the CDR3 is TGTGCCAGCAGCCCAGGGGGGCAAAGGGGTGACACCATATATTTT. Amino acid sequence: CASSPGGQRGDTIYF.

The chain is built from TRBV6-5 and TRBJ1-2; 10 bases are a match to TRBD1. This CDR3 has 16 amino acids. The V and J ends lost 2 bases and 4 bases, in that order; junction bases with no gene match: 7. Germline V lookup: CDR1 MNHEY, CDR2 SVGAGI. CDR3 bases: TGTGCCAGCAGTTACATAAGGACAGGGGGAGGCTATGGCTACACCTTC. Translated: CASSYIRTGGGYGYTF.

The CDR3 DNA reads as TGCGCCAGCAGCCAAGAGTGGACTAGCGGTGAGCAGTTCTTC. It specifies CASSQEWTSGEQFF. The chain employs TRBV4-3 and TRBJ2-1; 10 nucleotides match TRBD2. The CDR3 totals 14 residues. V shed 0 bases and J 9 bases; nucleotides not matched to a gene: 2. The V gene's germline CDR1 is LGHNA and CDR2 YSLEER.

The chain has TRBV29-1 and TRBJ2-7; tentatively, D is TRBD1 (5 bases). The CDR3 has 13 residues. Germline loops: CDR1 SQVTM, CDR2 ANQGSEA. V lost 2 bases to trimming and J lost 6 bases, with 14 bases between them. DNA of the CDR3: TGCAGCGTTGAAAAAGGGGCGCAGGGCGAGCAGTACTTC. Residues: CSVEKGAQGEQYF.

The chain couples TRBV5-6 to TRBJ2-7; 8 bases are a match to TRBD1. The germline gives CDR1 SGHDT, CDR2 YYEEEE. The CDR3 consists of 13 residues. The junction had 3 bases not matched to a gene; V was cut back by 4 bases and J by 3 bases. CDR3 protein: CASSRTGYYEQYF. In nucleotides, the CDR3 is TGTGCCAGCAGCCGGACAGGGTACTACGAGCAGTACTTC.

This rearrangement joins TRBV4-1 to TRBJ1-2, with 7 bases fitting TRBD1. Germline-derived CDR1 and CDR2 are MGHRA and YSYEKL. J lost 7 bases, V lost 0 bases, and 5 bases had no gene match. The CDR3 is 14 residues long. The CDR3 DNA follows: TGCGCCAGCAGCCAAGAGAGAAGGGGGCTTGGCTACACCTTC. Its translation is CASSQERRGLGYTF.

This rearrangement joins TRBV28 to TRBJ2-3, with 7 positions matching TRBD2. The trim removed 8 bases at V and 5 bases at J, leaving 10 bases unmatched. The CDR3 is 14 residues long. CDR1 is MDHEN and CDR2 is SYDVKM in the germline V gene. The CDR3 sequence is CASDEAGDKDTQYF. CDR3 bases: TGTGCCAGCGATGAGGCGGGAGACAAAGATACGCAGTATTTT.

The chain carries TRBV10-3 and TRBJ2-7, with D possibly TRBD2 on 6 matching bases. The germline V gene has CDR1 ENHRY and CDR2 SYGVKD. The germline V and J ends were trimmed by 6 bases and 0 bases, with 9 bases remaining between them. This CDR3 has 13 residues. CDR3 sequence reads: CAIRGGTSYEQYF. In nucleotides, the CDR3 is TGTGCCATCAGGGGCGGGACCTCCTACGAGCAGTACTTC.

This chain uses TRBV29-1 with TRBJ1-1; 7 bases map to TRBD1. CDR1 and CDR2 (germline): SQVTM, ANQGSEA. This CDR3 has 15 amino acids. With 5 bases clipped from V and 1 base from J, the junction kept 10 bases outside the gene matches. The DNA of the CDR3 is TGCAGCGTTCGACAGGGATCCACCACGAACACTGAAGCTTTCTTT. Its protein product is CSVRQGSTTNTEAFF.

V is TRBV4-1 and J is TRBJ1-4; 8 positions agree with TRBD1. The V and J ends lost 4 bases and 5 bases, in that order; junction bases with no gene match: 6. Germline CDR1 and CDR2: MGHRA and YSYEKL. The CDR3 has 15 residues. This chain's CDR3 is CASSPTTGVNEKLFF. DNA for the CDR3: TGCGCCAGCAGCCCGACGACAGGGGTAAATGAAAAACTGTTTTTT.

The V call is TRBV18, the J call TRBJ1-4; TRBD1 matches at 9 bases. Trimming at V came to 2 bases and at J to 9 bases, leaving 13 bases not matched to a gene. Per the germline V gene, CDR1 is KGHSH and CDR2 is LQKENI. The CDR3 runs 17 residues. The CDR3 bases are TGTGCCAGCTCACCAGCGGGATCCCGGGACAGGGCGCAAAAACTGTTTTTT. It yields the protein CASSPAGSRDRAQKLFF.

The gene calls are TRBV5-6 and TRBJ2-7, with 8 bases lining up with TRBD1. Germline lookup yields CDR1 SGHDT and CDR2 YYEEEE. This CDR3 is 15 amino acids long. The trim removed 1 base at V and 3 bases at J, leaving 6 bases unmatched. CDR3 loop: CASSLSQGEFYEQYF. The CDR3 DNA sequence: TGTGCCAGCAGCTTGTCACAGGGGGAGTTCTACGAGCAGTACTTC.

This CDR3 reads CASSSKSGGANQPQHF. Here the CDR3 DNA reads TGTGCCAGCAGTTCGAAGTCAGGGGGCGCAAATCAGCCCCAGCATTTT. The chain joins TRBV6-5 to TRBJ1-5; 8 positions match TRBD1. The junction had 9 bases not matched to a gene; V was cut back by 4 bases and J by 4 bases. Germline CDR1 MNHEY, CDR2 SVGAGI. The CDR3 has 16 amino acids.

This clone occurred many times. The chain links TRBV5-6 to TRBJ2-5, with 7 bases aligning to TRBD1. Germline assignment: CDR1 SGHDT and CDR2 YYEEEE. J lost 2 bases, V lost 4 bases, and 8 bases had no gene match. The CDR3 sequence is 15 residues long. CDR3 sequence (DNA): TGTGCCAGCAGCATGGACCTCAGGGGGCAAGAGACCCAGTACTTC. Its translation: CASSMDLRGQETQYF.